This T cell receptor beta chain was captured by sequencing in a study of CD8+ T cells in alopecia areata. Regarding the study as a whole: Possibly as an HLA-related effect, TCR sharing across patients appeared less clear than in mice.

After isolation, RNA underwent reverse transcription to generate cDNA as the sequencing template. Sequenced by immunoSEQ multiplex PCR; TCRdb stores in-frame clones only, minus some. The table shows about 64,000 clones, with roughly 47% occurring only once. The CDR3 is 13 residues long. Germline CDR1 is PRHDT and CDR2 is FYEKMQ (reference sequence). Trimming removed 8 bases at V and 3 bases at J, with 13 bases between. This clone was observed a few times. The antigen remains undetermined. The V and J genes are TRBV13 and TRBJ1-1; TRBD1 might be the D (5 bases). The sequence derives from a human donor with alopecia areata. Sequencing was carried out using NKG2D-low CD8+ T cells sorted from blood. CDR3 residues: CASVGAPHTEAFF. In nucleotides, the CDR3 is TGTGCCAGCGTTGGGGCCCCGCACACTGAAGCTTTCTTT. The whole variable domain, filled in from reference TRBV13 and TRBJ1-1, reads AAGVIQSPRHLIKEKRETATLKCYPIPRHDTVYWYQQGPGQDPQFLISFYEKMQSDKGSIPDRFSAQQFSDYHSELNMSSLELGDSALYFCASVGAPHTEAFFGQGTRLTVV.